The 27 T cell receptor beta chains given below trace back to one sample, sequenced in a study of cytomegalovirus exposure and HLA in healthy donors. PCR employed 60 Vbeta and 13 Jbeta primers. Produced via immunoSEQ multiplex PCR; TCRdb's table is partial and in-frame only. The sample features under 200,000 clones, with about 6.8% in its top ten. The sample consisted of PBMCs. All receptors derive from a man aged 25 to 45 in good health and CMV-seronegative.

The chain couples TRBV11-2 to TRBJ2-7, with D tentatively TRBD2 (5 bases). Trimming removed 3 bases at V and 0 bases at J, with 9 bases between. Germline CDR1 SGHAT, CDR2 FQNNGV. The CDR3 loop spans 14 amino acids. CDR3 sequence: CASSLRASSYEQYF. CDR3 bases: TGTGCCAGCAGCTTGAGGGCCTCCTCCTACGAGCAGTACTTC.

This sequence joins TRBV27 and TRBJ2-7, with D possibly matching TRBD2 (6 bases). This CDR3 has 13 residues. V was shortened by 0 bases and J by 6 bases, with 9 bases between the two germline ends. Per germline, CDR1 MNHEY and CDR2 SMNVEV (reference sequence). The CDR3 sequence: CASSLSDGGEQYF. For the CDR3, the DNA is TGTGCCAGCAGTTTATCGGACGGGGGCGAGCAGTACTTC.

The CDR3 here is CASSLEEAGGYTF. Written as DNA, the CDR3 is TGTGCCAGCAGCTTAGAGGAGGCGGGAGGCTACACCTTC. The chain combines TRBV7-9 with TRBJ1-2; no reliable D call. V gave up 1 base and J gave up 8 bases, with 11 bases separating them. The CDR3 has 13 residues. CDR1 and CDR2 from the germline V gene are SEHNR and FQNEAQ (reference sequence).

The V and J genes are TRBV9 and TRBJ2-1; 9 bases align to TRBD2. Losses at the gene ends were 4 bases for V and 2 bases for J; bases not matched to a gene: 10. Germline CDR1 SGDLS, CDR2 YYNGEE. This CDR3 has 17 residues. CDR3 DNA: TGTGCCAGCAGCCCCTCCGGGGCGGGAGGGACCTACAATGAGCAGTTCTTC. Encoded protein: CASSPSGAGGTYNEQFF.

The chain combines TRBV6-6 with TRBJ1-1; TRBD1 matches 8 bases. This CDR3 has 14 amino acids. Trimming removed 2 bases from V and 3 bases from J; junction bases left unmatched: 2. Germline lookup yields CDR1 MNHNY and CDR2 SVGAGI (reference sequence). The CDR3 is CASSYLDRDTEAFF. The CDR3 nucleotides read TGTGCCAGCAGTTACCTGGACAGGGACACTGAAGCTTTCTTT.

As DNA, the CDR3 is TGTGCCATCGCGCTCGGACAGGGGGCCTCAGATACGCAGTATTTT. This sequence encodes CAIALGQGASDTQYF. V usage is TRBV28 and J usage is TRBJ2-3, with 11 bases identical to TRBD1. CDR1 MDHEN and CDR2 SYDVKM come from the germline V gene. This CDR3 region has 15 residues. With 10 bases clipped from V and 4 bases from J, the junction kept 10 bases outside the gene matches.

The chain is built from TRBV5-6 and TRBJ1-6; D uncertain. Germline CDR1 is SGHDT and CDR2 is YYEEEE. The CDR3 consists of 12 residues. V was clipped by 2 bases and J by 13 bases, with 10 bases between them. This CDR3 is CASSFVGRPLHF. In nucleotides, the CDR3 is TGTGCCAGCAGCTTTGTAGGGAGGCCCCTCCACTTT. Variable domain in full (rest from reference TRBV5-6 and TRBJ1-6): DAGVTQSPTHLIKTRGQQVTLRCSPKSGHDTVSWYQQALGQGPQFIFQYYEEEERQRGNFPDRFSGHQFPNYSSELNVNALLLGDSALYLCASSFVGRPLHFGNGTRLTVT.

The genes are TRBV10-3 and TRBJ2-2; 11 positions agree with TRBD2. Per the germline V gene, CDR1 is ENHRY and CDR2 is SYGVKD. This CDR3 contains 17 residues. Trimming took 1 base from V and 1 from J; bases not matched to a gene: 2. Here the CDR3 reads CAISEFGLAGNTGELFF. Here the CDR3 DNA reads TGTGCCATCAGTGAGTTCGGACTAGCGGGGAACACCGGGGAGCTGTTTTTT.

This chain joins TRBV5-1 and TRBJ2-7; D is uncertain. V was cut by 4 bases and J by 0 bases, with 8 bases left in between. CDR1 SGHRS and CDR2 YFSETQ come from the germline V gene. There are 13 residues in the CDR3. CDR3 nucleotide sequence: TGCGCCAGCAGCGCCCAGGACTCCTACGAGCAGTACTTC. It translates to CASSAQDSYEQYF.

V is TRBV5-1 and J is TRBJ2-7, with TRBD1 matching 9 bases. The CDR3 covers 15 residues. The germline V gene encodes CDR1 SGHRS and CDR2 YFSETQ. With 5 bases clipped from V and 1 base from J, the junction kept 7 bases outside the gene matches. In nucleotides, the CDR3 is TGCGCCAGCAGTCAGCTGGGACAGGGATCCTACGAGCAGTACTTC. This sequence encodes CASSQLGQGSYEQYF.

The V and J genes are TRBV4-2 and TRBJ2-5, with D possibly TRBD2 on 5 matching bases. This CDR3 region has 13 residues. V was clipped by 4 bases and J by 4 bases, with 10 bases between them. In germline, CDR1 is LGHNA, CDR2 YNFKEQ. The CDR3 region is CASSRPGGETQYF. The DNA of the CDR3 is TGTGCCAGCAGCCGCCCAGGAGGAGAGACCCAGTACTTC.

The gene calls are TRBV2 and TRBJ2-1, with 9 bases aligning to TRBD1. CDR3 size: 15 residues. V trimming: 6 bases; J trimming: 10 bases; junction bases outside the gene matches: 13. Germline values: CDR1 SNHLY, CDR2 FYNNEI. This CDR3 is CASSSQNRGQGEQFF. CDR3 coding DNA: TGTGCCAGCAGCTCACAAAACAGGGGGCAAGGGGAGCAGTTCTTC. The complete variable domain, with remaining parts taken from reference TRBV2 and TRBJ2-1, reads EPEVTQTPSHQVTQMGQEVILRCVPISNHLYFYWYRQILGQKVEFLVSFYNNEISEKSEIFDDQFSVERPDGSNFTLKIRSTKLEDSAMYFCASSSQNRGQGEQFFGPGTRLTVL.

The chain has TRBV5-1 and TRBJ2-7; possibly TRBD2 for D (6 bases). This CDR3 is 15 amino acids long. Germline CDR1 reads SGHRS; CDR2 reads YFSETQ. V dropped 0 bases and J dropped 3 bases, with 13 bases sitting between them. This chain's CDR3 is CASSLVGEADYEQYF. The CDR3, as DNA: TGCGCCAGCAGCTTGGTTGGGGAGGCCGACTACGAGCAGTACTTC.

V and J are TRBV13 and TRBJ2-7, with unresolved D. CDR1 is PRHDT, CDR2 FYEKMQ, per germline (reference sequence). The V end was cut by 5 bases, the J end by 2 bases, with 13 bases between. The CDR3 length is 14 residues. Here the CDR3 reads CASSPRSLTYEQYF. As DNA, the CDR3 is TGTGCCAGCAGCCCGAGATCCCTGACCTACGAGCAGTACTTC.

For the CDR3, the DNA is TGTGCCAGCAGTAACTTCCATACGCAGTATTTT. Translating it yields CASSNFHTQYF. The V and J genes are TRBV27 and TRBJ2-3, with D unclear. With 5 bases removed from V and 7 bases from J, the gap between germline ends came to 7 bases. Germline V CDR1 and CDR2: MNHEY, SMNVEV (reference sequence). The CDR3 consists of 11 residues.

This rearrangement joins TRBV6-1 to TRBJ2-5, with D possibly being TRBD2 (5 bases). The J call may be incorrect, as the DNA end agrees better with TRBJ2-7. CDR3 length: 13 amino acids. Germline values: CDR1 MNHNS, CDR2 SASEGT. CDR3 region: CATSEGRAYEQYF. Here the CDR3 DNA reads TGTGCCACCTCCGAAGGGAGAGCGTACGAGCAGTACTTC.

The V gene is TRBV18, the J gene TRBJ1-3; 7 nucleotides match TRBD1. V gave up 2 bases and J gave up 0 bases; unmatched junction bases: 1. The V gene's germline CDR1 is KGHSH and CDR2 LQKENI. This CDR3 contains 15 residues. In nucleotides, the CDR3 is TGTGCCAGCTCACCAAGGGACAGCTCTGGAAACACCATATATTTT. Amino acid sequence: CASSPRDSSGNTIYF.

J is TRBJ2-7 and V is TRBV28; 9 bases line up with TRBD2. Per the germline V gene, CDR1 is MDHEN and CDR2 is SYDVKM. CDR3 length: 14 residues. V shed 6 bases, J shed 4 bases, and the junction held 7 bases outside the gene matches. CDR3 residues: CASRNSGSGYEQYF. The CDR3 coding sequence is TGTGCCAGCAGAAATAGCGGGAGTGGGTACGAGCAGTACTTC. The entire variable domain, with the rest obtained from reference TRBV28 and TRBJ2-7, is as follows: DVKVTQSSRYLVKRTGEKVFLECVQDMDHENMFWYRQDPGLGLRLIYFSYDVKMKEKGDIPEGYSVSREKKERFSLILESASTNQTSMYLCASRNSGSGYEQYFGPGTRLTVT.

The chain links TRBV30 to TRBJ1-2, with TRBD1 matching 8 bases. CDR1 GTSNPN and CDR2 SVGIG come from the germline V gene (reference sequence). The CDR3 runs 13 residues. V shed 8 bases, J shed 0 bases, and the junction held 5 bases outside the gene matches. CDR3 region: CALRTGSNYGYTF. The CDR3 DNA reads TGTGCCCTTAGGACAGGGTCTAACTATGGCTACACCTTC.

This chain links TRBV5-1 with TRBJ2-5; 9 bases match TRBD1. Trimming took 4 bases from V and 2 from J; bases not matched to a gene: 6. CDR3 length equals 15 residues. Per the germline V gene, CDR1 is SGHRS and CDR2 is YFSETQ. As DNA, the CDR3 is TGCGCCAGCAGCGGGACAGGGAGTCCGCAAGAGACCCAGTACTTC. Protein product: CASSGTGSPQETQYF.

The V and J genes are TRBV30 and TRBJ1-2; D gene uncertain. This CDR3 is 12 amino acids long. The germline CDR1 and CDR2 sequences are GTSNPN and SVGIG (reference sequence). V was pared by 4 bases and J by 2 bases, with 8 bases between. The CDR3 bases are TGTGCCTGGATGCCACTGAACTATGGCTACACCTTC. Protein product: CAWMPLNYGYTF.

The gene calls are TRBV7-2 and TRBJ2-5; 8 bases fit TRBD2. Trimming cost V 2 bases and J 4 bases; bases outside gene matches: 6. The CDR3 consists of 15 residues. Germline CDR1 and CDR2: SGHTA and FQGNSA. CDR3 nucleotides: TGTGCCAGCAGCTTAAACCCGGGGGGGGCAGAGACCCAGTACTTC. Translation: CASSLNPGGAETQYF.

The chain joins TRBV5-1 to TRBJ1-1; the D gene is possibly TRBD1 (5 bases). V was pared by 0 bases and J by 1 base, with 7 bases between. Germline V gene sequence: CDR1 SGHRS, CDR2 YFSETQ. CDR3 length equals 14 residues. The CDR3 sequence: CASSLARGNTEAFF. The CDR3 coding sequence is TGCGCCAGCAGCTTGGCTAGGGGGAACACTGAAGCTTTCTTT.

V usage is TRBV9 and J usage is TRBJ1-5; D uncertain. This CDR3 has 13 residues. Germline V CDR1 and CDR2: SGDLS, YYNGEE. The germline V and J ends were trimmed by 3 bases and 7 bases, with 11 bases remaining between them. CDR3 bases: TGTGCCAGCAGCGCCGGGGTAGGACAGCCCCAGCATTTT. It yields the protein CASSAGVGQPQHF. Full variable domain (outside the CDR3, taken from reference TRBV9 and TRBJ1-5): DSGVTQTPKHLITATGQRVTLRCSPRSGDLSVYWYQQSLDQGLQFLIQYYNGEERAKGNILERFSAQQFPDLHSELNLSSLELGDSALYFCASSAGVGQPQHFGDGTRLSIL.

This rearrangement joins TRBV9 to TRBJ2-5; 10 nucleotides align to TRBD1. The J call may be incorrect, as the DNA end agrees better with TRBJ2-7. This CDR3 spans 14 amino acids. The V gene's germline CDR1 is SGDLS and CDR2 YYNGEE. CDR3: CASSVGTGAYEQYF. The CDR3 DNA reads as TGTGCCAGCAGCGTGGGGACAGGGGCCTACGAGCAGTACTTC.

V and J are TRBV4-3 and TRBJ2-7, with 8 bases identical to TRBD2. Germline V gene sequence: CDR1 LGHNA, CDR2 YSLEER. The CDR3 contains 16 residues. Trimming at V came to 0 bases and at J to 3 bases, leaving 7 bases not matched to a gene. The CDR3 DNA reads as TGCGCCAGCAGCCAAGATTTGGGGCTAGCGGGCTACGAGCAGTACTTC. Protein: CASSQDLGLAGYEQYF.

The chain joins TRBV11-2 to TRBJ1-2; TRBD1 matches 10 bases. The V segment lost 6 bases and the J segment 1 base; nucleotides outside the gene matches: 8. From germline, CDR1 is SGHAT and CDR2 FQNNGV. The CDR3 is 16 amino acids. CDR3 in amino acids: CASRGDRGNLNYGYTF. In nucleotides, the CDR3 is TGTGCCAGCAGGGGGGACAGGGGAAACCTTAACTATGGCTACACCTTC. The complete variable domain, with remaining parts taken from reference TRBV11-2 and TRBJ1-2, reads EAGVAQSPRYKIIEKRQSVAFWCNPISGHATLYWYQQILGQGPKLLIQFQNNGVVDDSQLPKDRFSAERLKGVDSTLKIQPAKLEDSAVYLCASRGDRGNLNYGYTFGSGTRLTVV.